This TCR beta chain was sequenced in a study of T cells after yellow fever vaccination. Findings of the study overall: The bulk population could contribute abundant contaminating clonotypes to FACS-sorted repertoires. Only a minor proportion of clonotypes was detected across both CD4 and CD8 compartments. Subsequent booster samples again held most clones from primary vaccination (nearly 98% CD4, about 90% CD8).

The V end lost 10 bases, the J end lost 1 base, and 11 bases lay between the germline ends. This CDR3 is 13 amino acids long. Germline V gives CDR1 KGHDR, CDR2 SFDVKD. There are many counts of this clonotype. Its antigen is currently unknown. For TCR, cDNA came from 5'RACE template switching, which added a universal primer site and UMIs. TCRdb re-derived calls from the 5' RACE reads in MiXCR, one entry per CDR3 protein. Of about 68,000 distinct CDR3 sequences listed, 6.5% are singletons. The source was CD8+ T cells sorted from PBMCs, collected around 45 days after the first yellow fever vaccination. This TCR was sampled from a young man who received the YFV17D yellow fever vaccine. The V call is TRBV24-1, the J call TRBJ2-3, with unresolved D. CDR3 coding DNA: TGTGCCACTACAACACCAGGCACAGATACGCAGTATTTT. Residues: CATTTPGTDTQYF.